These 27 T cell receptor beta chains originate from one sample sequenced in a study of T cells in Graves' hyperthyroidism and ophthalmopathy. RNA transcripts served as the template for amplifying TCR beta CDR3 regions. The TCR CDR3 first-round RT-PCR relied on the HTBI primer set. TCRdb processed the multiplex PCR reads anew with MiXCR; each CDR3 protein has one entry. The data contain 450,000 to 500,000 distinct CDR3 sequences, 22% of them singletons. Sequences were obtained from blood. Receptors originate from a woman in her 70s with Graves' ophthalmopathy.

The chain recombines TRBV4-1 with TRBJ2-7, with D possibly TRBD1 on 6 matching bases. CDR1 MGHRA and CDR2 YSYEKL come from the germline V gene. The CDR3 sequence is 13 residues long. V was trimmed by 1 base and J by 3 bases, leaving 7 bases between them. The CDR3 DNA sequence: TGCGCCAGCAGCCAAGGGACAGTCTACGAGCAGTACTTC. Translation: CASSQGTVYEQYF.

The chain employs TRBV20-1 and TRBJ1-6; D remains unclear. The CDR3 runs 13 residues. The germline V and J ends were trimmed by 1 base and 8 bases, with 9 bases remaining between them. Germline V gene data show CDR1 as DFQATT and CDR2 as SNEGSKA (reference sequence). CDR3 sequence: CSARGPTDSPLHF. For the CDR3, the DNA is TGCAGTGCTAGAGGGCCCACCGATTCACCCCTCCACTTT.

This clonotype has more than one count but fewer than ten. The chain employs TRBV5-8 and TRBJ2-1; 7 bases match TRBD2. The CDR3 spans 15 residues. Germline-derived CDR1 and CDR2 are SGHTS and YDEGEE. V lost 0 bases to trimming and J lost 5 bases; unmatched junction nucleotides: 5. The CDR3 sequence: CASSLDGRYHNEQFF. CDR3 bases: TGTGCCAGCAGCTTGGACGGGAGGTACCACAATGAGCAGTTCTTC.

CDR3 sequence (DNA): TGTGCCAGCAGCTTAAGTCACCGTGGTAGGCGCACTGAAGCTTTCTTT. As protein: CASSLSHRGRRTEAFF. The V and J genes are TRBV13 and TRBJ1-1; D uncertain. V lost 2 bases and J 4 bases, leaving 17 bases between the germline ends. This CDR3 has 16 residues. The germline gives CDR1 PRHDT, CDR2 FYEKMQ (reference sequence).

This clonotype has a count of ten or more. The chain couples TRBV12-3 or TRBV12-4 to TRBJ1-1, with TRBD1 matching over 7 bases. CDR3 length: 17 residues. V was pared by 3 bases and J by 0 bases, with 10 bases of the junction left unmatched. CDR3 sequence reads: CASSFATGITMNTEAFF. The CDR3 DNA reads as TGTGCCAGCAGTTTCGCGACAGGGATCACCATGAACACTGAAGCTTTCTTT.

This sequence joins TRBV2 and TRBJ2-5; the D gene is possibly TRBD1 (6 bases). Trimming stripped 6 bases from V and 2 bases from J, with 13 bases between. Germline-derived CDR1 and CDR2 are SNHLY and FYNNEI. The length of the CDR3 is 14 residues. The CDR3 loop reads CASSLLRGQETQYF. The CDR3, as DNA: TGTGCCAGCAGCTTACTTAGGGGGCAAGAGACCCAGTACTTC.

The chain joins TRBV30 to TRBJ1-2, with D possibly being TRBD1 (5 bases). This CDR3 is built from 12 residues. Germline CDR1 and CDR2: GTSNPN and SVGIG (reference sequence). Trimming shortened V by 0 bases and J by 6 bases, and 8 bases separated the two germline ends. The CDR3 reads CAWSVPGHGYTF. The DNA of the CDR3 is TGTGCCTGGAGTGTACCGGGGCATGGCTACACCTTC.

The table lists this clonotype with a count of one. A read error may produce the germline difference seen at one junction end. V gene TRBV6-1 combines with J gene TRBJ1-6; D uncertain. Germline-derived CDR1 and CDR2 are MNHNS and SASEGT. The CDR3 is 11 amino acids. The chain's CDR3 is CASSEASPLHF. DNA of the CDR3: TGTGCCAGCAGTGAGGCTTCACCTCTCCACTTT.

The genes are TRBV14 and TRBJ2-2; D is undetermined. The CDR3 extends over 15 amino acids. The V end was cut by 2 bases, the J end by 3 bases, with 10 bases between. The germline V gene encodes CDR1 SGHDN and CDR2 FVKESK. The CDR3 nucleotides are TGTGCCAGCAGCCAAATGGCCAGATACACCGGGGAGCTGTTTTTT. Protein: CASSQMARYTGELFF.

In this sample, this clonotype turned up many times. The chain employs TRBV28 and TRBJ1-1; 7 nucleotides align to TRBD1. The CDR3 totals 16 residues. Losses at the gene ends were 4 bases for V and 0 bases for J; bases not matched to a gene: 8. Germline CDR1 MDHEN, CDR2 SYDVKM. The CDR3 nucleotides are TGTGCCAGCAGTTCGCCGGGACAGACCATGAACACTGAAGCTTTCTTT. It translates to CASSSPGQTMNTEAFF.

This clonotype turned up a few times. This chain links TRBV2 with TRBJ2-4, with TRBD1 matching over 9 bases. CDR3 length: 14 residues. Germline lookup yields CDR1 SNHLY and CDR2 FYNNEI. With V trimmed by 7 bases and J by 9 bases, 10 bases remained unmatched. The CDR3 DNA follows: TGTGCCAGCAATAAACGGGACAGGGAGTTCATTCAGTACTTC. Its protein is CASNKRDREFIQYF. The full variable domain, with the rest looked up from reference TRBV2 and TRBJ2-4, is EPEVTQTPSHQVTQMGQEVILRCVPISNHLYFYWYRQILGQKVEFLVSFYNNEISEKSEIFDDQFSVERPDGSNFTLKIRSTKLEDSAMYFCASNKRDREFIQYFGAGTRLSVL.

The J gene is TRBJ2-7, the V gene TRBV7-3; either TRBD1 or TRBD2 may supply D (6 bases each). This CDR3 comprises 15 residues. Germline CDR1 SGHTA, CDR2 FQGTGA. The V and J ends lost 5 bases and 4 bases respectively, with 18 bases between them. The CDR3: CASSAAGGRGYEQYF. The CDR3 coding sequence is TGTGCCAGCAGCGCCGCCGGGGGAAGGGGGTACGAGCAGTACTTC.

The table lists this clonotype with a few counts. The chain is built from TRBV7-3 and TRBJ2-2, with D hard to call. V gave up 5 bases and J gave up 5 bases, with 6 bases separating them. Germline V gives CDR1 SGHTA, CDR2 FQGTGA. The CDR3 is 12 amino acids. The CDR3 loop reads CASSKSTGELFF. As DNA, the CDR3 is TGTGCCAGCAGCAAGAGTACCGGGGAGCTGTTTTTT.

J is TRBJ2-1 and V is TRBV3-1; D not resolved. Germline V lookup: CDR1 LGHDT, CDR2 YNNKEL (reference sequence). This CDR3 comprises 17 residues. Trimming pared 1 base from V and 3 bases from J, leaving 16 bases between. The CDR3 coding sequence is TGTGCCAGCAGCCAAGTAACCCTTACAGCGATCTACAATGAGCAGTTCTTC. Translation: CASSQVTLTAIYNEQFF.

There are a few counts of this clonotype. The chain couples TRBV7-3 to TRBJ2-1, with D perhaps TRBD1 (9 bases). Germline-derived CDR1 and CDR2 are SGHTA and FQGTGA. V lost 8 bases and J 15 bases, leaving 32 bases between the germline ends. This CDR3 spans 16 amino acids. This CDR3 is CASSPGQGTSGMRGFF. The CDR3 nucleotides read TGTGCCAGCTCACCGGGACAGGGTACTAGCGGCATGCGGGGGTTCTTC.

The chain has TRBV25-1 and TRBJ2-7, with 11 bases aligning to TRBD2. The CDR3 contains 13 residues. V was clipped by 5 bases and J by 7 bases; unmatched bases: 4. Germline assignment: CDR1 MGHDK and CDR2 SYGVNS. CDR3 in amino acids: CASSLAGGQEQYF. Here the CDR3 DNA reads TGTGCCAGCAGTCTAGCGGGAGGCCAGGAGCAGTACTTC.

The chain joins TRBV3-1 to TRBJ2-7, with 8 bases identical to TRBD2. This CDR3 is built from 14 residues. Germline V CDR1 and CDR2: LGHDT, YNNKEL (reference sequence). J was trimmed by 2 bases and V by 4 bases; bases with no gene match: 4. The chain's CDR3 is CASSPTSAAYEQYF. In DNA form, the CDR3 reads TGTGCCAGCAGCCCGACTAGCGCCGCCTACGAGCAGTACTTC.

This clonotype was found many times. The genes are TRBV6-1 and TRBJ1-1; TRBD1 aligns across 7 bases. Germline V gene lookup returns CDR1 MNHNS and CDR2 SASEGT. J gave up 3 bases and V 4 bases, and 11 bases lay outside the gene matches. The CDR3 contains 16 residues. The DNA for the CDR3 is TGTGCCAGCAGTGGGGGAAGGGACAGTTGGGACACTGAAGCTTTCTTT. It is translated as CASSGGRDSWDTEAFF.

The V and J genes are TRBV6-2 or TRBV6-3 and TRBJ1-4; D is ambiguous. The length of the CDR3 is 13 residues. V lost 6 bases to trimming and J lost 0 bases, with 5 bases between them. Per the germline V gene, CDR1 is MNHEY and CDR2 is SVGEGT. The CDR3 reads CASRFSTNEKLFF. CDR3 in DNA: TGTGCCAGCAGATTTTCAACTAATGAAAAACTGTTTTTT.

The V gene is TRBV25-1, the J gene TRBJ2-1, with D perhaps TRBD2 (7 bases). The CDR3 has 17 amino acids. V lost 1 base, J lost 7 bases, and 20 bases lay in between. Germline assignment: CDR1 MGHDK and CDR2 SYGVNS. The DNA for the CDR3 is TGTGCCAGCAGTGAATTGGGGTCTAGCGAGGGGGGGAATGAGCAGTTCTTC. It is translated as CASSELGSSEGGNEQFF.

This clonotype was counted a few times. The chain combines TRBV27 with TRBJ1-2; no reliable D call. This CDR3 spans 13 amino acids. The germline V and J ends were trimmed by 7 bases and 4 bases, with 13 bases remaining between them. The germline V gene encodes CDR1 MNHEY and CDR2 SMNVEV (reference sequence). CDR3 bases: TGTGCCAGCAAGGGCAGCCTCGTCTATGGCTACACCTTC. This codes for CASKGSLVYGYTF.

This clonotype was detected only a few times. This may come from a read error, since a much larger clone is one base off. The chain has TRBV5-4 and TRBJ2-3; D remains unclear. This CDR3 has 13 residues. Trimming left V 2 bases short and J 4 bases short, with 8 bases between. Germline values: CDR1 SGHNT, CDR2 YYREEE (reference sequence). The DNA for the CDR3 is TGTGCCAGCAGCTTAGCCCCCGCAGATACGCAGTATTTT. Its protein product is CASSLAPADTQYF.

This clonotype was detected ten times or more. The chain links TRBV7-2 to TRBJ1-2; no clear D. With 1 base removed from V and 2 bases from J, the gap between germline ends came to 8 bases. Germline CDR1 SGHTA, CDR2 FQGNSA. This CDR3 is 14 amino acids long. CDR3 sequence: CASSLESVNYGYTF. CDR3 DNA: TGTGCCAGCAGCTTAGAGTCGGTGAACTATGGCTACACCTTC.

J is TRBJ2-7 and V is TRBV6-5; D unclear. This CDR3 spans 16 amino acids. Germline assignment: CDR1 MNHEY and CDR2 SVGAGI. The V gene lost 2 bases and the J gene lost 0 bases, with 14 bases spanning the gap. The CDR3 loop reads CASSYTSEPNSYEQYF. CDR3 nucleotide sequence: TGTGCCAGCAGTTACACCAGCGAACCAAACTCCTACGAGCAGTACTTC.

This clonotype was seen more than once but under ten times. The chain joins TRBV5-5 to TRBJ2-4; the D gene is possibly TRBD2 (5 bases). The V and J ends lost 3 bases and 0 bases respectively, with 7 bases between them. The CDR3 contains 14 residues. Per germline, CDR1 SGHKS and CDR2 YYEKEE (reference sequence). Here the CDR3 DNA reads TGTGCCAGCAGCTCGGGGATAGCCAAAAACATTCAGTACTTC. Its protein is CASSSGIAKNIQYF.

This clonotype was picked up a small number of times. The V and J genes are TRBV7-2 and TRBJ2-1, with D perhaps matching TRBD2 (6 bases). The germline V gene has CDR1 SGHTA and CDR2 FQGNSA. The CDR3 contains 15 residues. Trimming took off 5 bases at V and 6 bases at J, with 17 bases between the two ends. The CDR3 region is CASSLSWDSLNEQFF. CDR3 nucleotides: TGTGCCAGCAGCCTCTCTTGGGACTCCCTCAATGAGCAGTTCTTC.

This clonotype was seen only a few times. The J gene is TRBJ2-2, the V gene TRBV18; D uncertain. This CDR3 has 13 residues. Deletions cut 8 bases from V and 5 bases from J, with 12 bases between. Per the germline V gene, CDR1 is KGHSH and CDR2 is LQKENI. CDR3 bases: TGTGCCAGCACGGCTAGGTCGACCGGGGAGCTGTTTTTT. Translated: CASTARSTGELFF.